This TCR beta chain emerged from a study of blood T cell repertoires in COVID-19 (dated by TCRdb to the early 2020s). For context, the study as a whole: Samples from collaborators originated in the United States, Italy and Spain and spanned both the acute and convalescent phases of COVID-19. The prospective study material was composed of cDNA or gDNA derived from T cells, B-cell-depleted T cells, or PBMCs. Subjects who had been exposed to COVID-19, were actively infected with it, or had recovered from it provided the deeply sampled blood TCRbeta repertoires that made up the dataset. The repertoires were made available in a free public database intended to serve as a resource for research on the immune response to SARS-CoV-2. Samples came from the ongoing ImmuneRACE study (first 160 participants) plus 1,254 subjects from 6 global collaborators. Nearly every sample came with metadata listing a de-identified subject ID, COVID-19 status, age in years and sex. Where HLA class I and class II types were available, the types were taken from metadata supplied by the sample provider, not from assay-based typing.

This clone turned up a few times. It lacks a known antigen. No quality values exist for individual bases; no much larger clone is one base distant. Collaborating institutions collected whole blood in K2EDTA tubes following their own protocols. For TCRbeta analysis, collaborators shipped samples as frozen whole blood, isolated PBMCs, or DNA extracted from either of those sample types. Paper-wide results and their limitations: Clinical and demographic metadata were provided uncurated, with the amount varying by source and participant.

Compared with germline, V lacks 5 bases and J lacks 7 bases; bases without a gene match: 4. The germline V gene (reference sequence) gives CDR1 as SGHAT and CDR2 as FQDESV. From cysteine to phenylalanine, the CDR3 is 13 amino acids long. Only the CDR3 DNA stays, 39 bases, in frame from base 1. TCRbeta CDR3 regions were amplified from genomic DNA by means of the immunoSEQ Assay, a bias-controlled multiplex PCR. As for how the authors treated the data: Nucleated cell counts per sample were estimated from amplification of reference gene primers within the assay. To quantify the absolute abundance of each unique TCRbeta CDR3 rearrangement, sequence reads were collapsed and filtered. Productive Simpson clonality was computed per sample as the square root of Simpson's diversity index over productive rearrangements. TCRdb carries this immuneACCESS record with in-frame sequences only. Its versions omit some clonotypes, under half of them owing to an unresolved V gene in the studies checked, with the rest unexplained. V, J and clone size were drawn from that table, and D and trimming were deduced from the DNA. The sample includes 150,000 or so clones, with around 80% observed a single time. Clones ranked in the top ten supply approximately 4.5% of the sample.

This clonotype was obtained from an elderly woman with active or convalescent COVID-19. The sequenced material came from peripheral blood. The chain couples TRBV11-1 to TRBJ2-1, with TRBD1 matching 8 junction bases. CDR3 loop: CASSQRQGNEQFF. The base sequence is TGTGCCAGCAGCCAGAGACAGGGGAATGAGCAGTTCTTC.